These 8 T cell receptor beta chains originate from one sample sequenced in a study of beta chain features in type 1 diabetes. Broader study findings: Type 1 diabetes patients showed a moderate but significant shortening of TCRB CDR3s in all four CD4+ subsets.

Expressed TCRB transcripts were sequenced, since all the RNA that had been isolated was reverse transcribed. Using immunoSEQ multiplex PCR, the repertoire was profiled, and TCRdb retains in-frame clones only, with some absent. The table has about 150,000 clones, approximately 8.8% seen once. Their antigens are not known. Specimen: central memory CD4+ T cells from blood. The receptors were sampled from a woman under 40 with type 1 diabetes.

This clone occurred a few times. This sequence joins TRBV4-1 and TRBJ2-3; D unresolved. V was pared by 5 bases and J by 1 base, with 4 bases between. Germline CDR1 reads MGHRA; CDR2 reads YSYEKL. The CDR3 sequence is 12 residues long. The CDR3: CASSSGTDTQYF. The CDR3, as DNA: TGCGCCAGCAGCTCTGGCACAGATACGCAGTATTTT.

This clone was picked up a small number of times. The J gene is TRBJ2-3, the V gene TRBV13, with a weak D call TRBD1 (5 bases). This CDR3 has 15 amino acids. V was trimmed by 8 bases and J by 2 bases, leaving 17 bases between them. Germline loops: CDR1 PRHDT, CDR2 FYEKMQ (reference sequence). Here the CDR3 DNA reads TGTGCCAGCGGAGACAGCAGGGTGTCCACAGATACGCAGTATTTT. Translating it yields CASGDSRVSTDTQYF.

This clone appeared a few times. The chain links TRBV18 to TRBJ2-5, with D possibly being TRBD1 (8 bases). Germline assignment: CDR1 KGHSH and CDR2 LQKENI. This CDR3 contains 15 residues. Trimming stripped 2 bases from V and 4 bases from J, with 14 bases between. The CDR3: CASSPGTGLVETQYF. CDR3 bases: TGTGCCAGCTCACCAGGGACAGGACTAGTAGAGACCCAGTACTTC.

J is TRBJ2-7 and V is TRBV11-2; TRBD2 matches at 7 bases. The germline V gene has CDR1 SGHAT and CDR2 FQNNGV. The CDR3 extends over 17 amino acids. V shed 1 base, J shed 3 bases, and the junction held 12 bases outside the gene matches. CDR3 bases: TGTGCCAGCAGCTTAGCTCGGGCGGGAGTATCCCTCTACGAGCAGTACTTC. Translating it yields CASSLARAGVSLYEQYF.

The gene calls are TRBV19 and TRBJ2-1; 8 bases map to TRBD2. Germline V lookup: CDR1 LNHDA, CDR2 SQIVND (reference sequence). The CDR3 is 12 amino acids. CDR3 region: CAAGATYNEQFF. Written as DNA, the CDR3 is TGTGCAGCGGGAGCTACCTACAATGAGCAGTTCTTC.

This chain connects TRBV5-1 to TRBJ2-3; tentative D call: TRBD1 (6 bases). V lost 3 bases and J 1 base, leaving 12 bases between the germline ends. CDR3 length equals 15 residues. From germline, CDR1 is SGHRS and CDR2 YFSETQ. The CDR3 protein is CASSSRPGGTDTQYF. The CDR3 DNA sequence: TGCGCCAGCAGCTCAAGGCCAGGGGGCACAGATACGCAGTATTTT. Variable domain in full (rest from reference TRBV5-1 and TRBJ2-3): KAGVTQTPRYLIKTRGQQVTLSCSPISGHRSVSWYQQTPGQGLQFLFEYFSETQRNKGNFPGRFSGRQFSNSRSEMNVSTLELGDSALYLCASSSRPGGTDTQYFGPGTRLTVL.

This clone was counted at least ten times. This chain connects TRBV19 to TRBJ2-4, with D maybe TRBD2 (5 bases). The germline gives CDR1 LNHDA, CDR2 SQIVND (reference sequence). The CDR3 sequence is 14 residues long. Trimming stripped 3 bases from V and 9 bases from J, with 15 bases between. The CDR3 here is CASSIPGSDPIQYF. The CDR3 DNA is TGTGCCAGTAGTATTCCGGGGTCGGACCCCATTCAGTACTTC.

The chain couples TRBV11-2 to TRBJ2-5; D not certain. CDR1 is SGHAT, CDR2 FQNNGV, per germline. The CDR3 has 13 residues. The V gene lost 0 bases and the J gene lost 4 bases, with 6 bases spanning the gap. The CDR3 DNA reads TGTGCCAGCAGCTTAGACAGAGGAGAGACCCAGTACTTC. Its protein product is CASSLDRGETQYF.